This T cell receptor beta chain originates from a study of T cells in women clearing cervical HPV infection. Across the whole study: Controls' single incident HPV16 infection cleared within 12 months without precancer. Case blood drawn at lesion detection; control blood after infection cleared.

Measured with immunoSEQ multiplex PCR; TCRdb has only the in-frame clones, and not every one. In all, the sample yields about 48,000 clones. The TCR was taken from a woman between 18 and 69 years old with a cervical HPV16 infection that either progressed to CIN3+ or cleared (not recorded which). Material: blood buffy coat.

The part of the CDR3 DNA that was read is TGTGCCAGTAGTATAGGGACAGCCCAGAGCTCCTACAATGAG. Translation gives CASSIGTAQSSYNE. The whole CDR3 sequence reads CASSIGTAQSSYNEQFF. The chain links TRBV19 to TRBJ2-1, with D perhaps TRBD1 (6 bases). From the germline J gene comes the end of the CDR3, since the read stops 3 residues before it. V lost 1 base and J 0 bases, leaving 13 bases between the germline ends. The CDR3 spans 17 residues. CDR1 LNHDA and CDR2 SQIVND come from the germline V gene (reference sequence).